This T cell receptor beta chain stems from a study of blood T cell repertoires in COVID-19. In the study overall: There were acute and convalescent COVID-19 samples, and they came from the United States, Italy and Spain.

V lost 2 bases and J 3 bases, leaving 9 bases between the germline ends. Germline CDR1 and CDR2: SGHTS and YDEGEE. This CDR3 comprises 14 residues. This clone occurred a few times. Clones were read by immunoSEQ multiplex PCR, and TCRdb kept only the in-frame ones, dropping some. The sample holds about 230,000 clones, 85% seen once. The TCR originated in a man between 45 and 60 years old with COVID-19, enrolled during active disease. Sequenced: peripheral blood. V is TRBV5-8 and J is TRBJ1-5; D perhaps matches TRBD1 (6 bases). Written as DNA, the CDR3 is TGTGCCAGCAGCTTTACAGGGAACAATCAGCCCCAGCATTTT. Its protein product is CASSFTGNNQPQHF.